The 5 T cell receptor beta chains given below trace back to one sample, sequenced in a study of shared clonotypes between healthy human individuals. Naive-designated CD8 cells lacked CD45RO, were positively enriched for CCR7, and omitted terminally differentiated effector memory CD45RA+ cells. Some clones are missing from TCRdb's copy, which holds only in-frame ones; the method was immunoSEQ multiplex PCR. This sample carries millions of clones, roughly 91% of them seen once, and the ten largest clones take more than 1.5%. What was sequenced was naive CD8+ T cells from PBMCs. These receptors all come from a man in his late teens or twenties in good health. Some clones in this sample may be carry-over from other donors' samples.

This chain's CDR3 is CSVGWSQGRNEQFF. The CDR3 DNA reads as TGCAGCGTTGGATGGAGTCAGGGGCGGAATGAGCAGTTCTTC. V is TRBV29-1 and J is TRBJ2-1; weak D call: TRBD1 (6 bases). Per germline, CDR1 SQVTM and CDR2 ANQGSEA. V was pared by 4 bases and J by 7 bases, with 17 bases between. There are 14 residues in the CDR3.

V usage is TRBV19 and J usage is TRBJ1-5, with D uncertain. Per germline, CDR1 LNHDA and CDR2 SQIVND (reference sequence). The CDR3 has 14 amino acids. Written as DNA, the CDR3 is TGTGAGTGTGTTTGGGGATCCCCTAATCAGCCCCAGCATTTT. The encoded protein is CECVWGSPNQPQHF.

V gene TRBV9 combines with J gene TRBJ2-1, with D perhaps given as TRBD1 or TRBD2 (5 bases each). This CDR3 spans 13 amino acids. The germline gives CDR1 SGDLS, CDR2 YYNGEE. V was shortened by 3 bases and J by 6 bases, with 10 bases between the two germline ends. CDR3 amino acids: CASSAGTLNEQFF. CDR3 DNA: TGTGCCAGCAGCGCCGGGACCCTCAATGAGCAGTTCTTC.

The genes are TRBV14 and TRBJ2-1; the match to TRBD2 covers 7 bases. Germline CDR1 reads SGHDN; CDR2 reads FVKESK. Trimming took 4 bases from V and 1 from J; bases not matched to a gene: 13. CDR3 length: 18 residues. The CDR3 spells CASSPPGVKAGSYNEQFF. CDR3 bases: TGTGCCAGCAGCCCGCCAGGTGTGAAAGCGGGGTCCTACAATGAGCAGTTCTTC. Supplemented by reference TRBV14 and TRBJ2-1, the full variable domain reads EAGVTQFPSHSVIEKGQTVTLRCDPISGHDNLYWYRRVMGKEIKFLLHFVKESKQDESGMPNNRFLAERTGGTYSTLKVQPAELEDSGVYFCASSPPGVKAGSYNEQFFGPGTRLTVL.

The chain joins TRBV19 to TRBJ1-5; TRBD1 aligns across 7 bases. V trimming: 5 bases; J trimming: 1 base; junction bases outside the gene matches: 14. The length of the CDR3 is 18 residues. The germline V gene has CDR1 LNHDA and CDR2 SQIVND (reference sequence). The CDR3 sequence: CASSLTGDSLSSNQPQHF. The CDR3 DNA sequence: TGTGCCAGTAGTCTAACAGGGGACAGCCTATCCAGCAATCAGCCCCAGCATTTT.